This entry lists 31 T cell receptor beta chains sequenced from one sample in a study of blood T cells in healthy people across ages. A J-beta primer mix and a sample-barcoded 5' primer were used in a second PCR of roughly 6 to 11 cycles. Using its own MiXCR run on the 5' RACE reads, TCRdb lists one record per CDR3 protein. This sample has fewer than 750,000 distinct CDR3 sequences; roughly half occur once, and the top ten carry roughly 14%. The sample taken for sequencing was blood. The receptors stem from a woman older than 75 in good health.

The CDR3 coding sequence is TGTGCCAGCAGCTTAGGACTAGGGCAAGACATTCAGTACTTC. This encodes CASSLGLGQDIQYF. The J gene is TRBJ2-7, the V gene TRBV11-2; D is perhaps TRBD2 (6 bases). Judging by the DNA end, TRBJ2-4 fits better; the J call may be wrong. CDR1 is SGHAT, CDR2 FQNNGV, per germline. CDR3 length equals 14 residues.

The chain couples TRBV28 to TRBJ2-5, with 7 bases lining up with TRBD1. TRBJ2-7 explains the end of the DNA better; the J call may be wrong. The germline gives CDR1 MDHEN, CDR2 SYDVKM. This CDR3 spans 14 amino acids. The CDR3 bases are TGTGCCAGCAGCCGGGGACAGCCTAATTACGAGCAGTACTTC. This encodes CASSRGQPNYEQYF.

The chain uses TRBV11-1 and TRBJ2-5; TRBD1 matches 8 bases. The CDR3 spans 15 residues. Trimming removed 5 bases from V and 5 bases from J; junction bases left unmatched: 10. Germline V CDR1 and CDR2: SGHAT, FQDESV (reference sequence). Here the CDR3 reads CASSTDRGGWETQYF. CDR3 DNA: TGTGCCAGCAGCACCGACAGGGGAGGATGGGAGACCCAGTACTTC.

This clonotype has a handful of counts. CDR3 region: CASSELYGPSTQYF. For the CDR3, the DNA is TGCGCCAGCAGTGAGTTATACGGGCCTTCCACGCAGTATTTT. The chain recombines TRBV10-2 with TRBJ2-3, with no clear D. The germline V and J ends were trimmed by 1 base and 9 bases, with 14 bases remaining between them. The CDR3 runs to 14 residues. The germline V gene has CDR1 WSHSY and CDR2 SAAADI.

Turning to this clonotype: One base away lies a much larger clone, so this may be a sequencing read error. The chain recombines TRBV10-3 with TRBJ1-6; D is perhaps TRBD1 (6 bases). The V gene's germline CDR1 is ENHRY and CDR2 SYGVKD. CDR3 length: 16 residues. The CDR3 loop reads CAISESGEGGASPPHF. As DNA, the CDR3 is TGTGCCATCAGTGAGTCAGGAGAAGGGGGAGCTTCACCCCCCCACTTT.

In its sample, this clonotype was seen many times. CDR3 nucleotides: TGCAGTGCTAGAGACCCAAGGCCCCAAGAGACCCAGTACTTC. Translated, it gives CSARDPRPQETQYF. V usage is TRBV20-1 and J usage is TRBJ2-5; D gene ambiguous. The germline V gene encodes CDR1 DFQATT and CDR2 SNEGSKA (reference sequence). The CDR3 sequence is 14 residues long. Trimming shortened V by 0 bases and J by 1 base, and 9 bases separated the two germline ends.

Here the CDR3 reads CSAEGSGRETQYF. CDR3 DNA: TGCAGCGCCGAAGGGTCAGGCCGTGAGACCCAGTACTTC. The gene calls are TRBV29-1 and TRBJ2-5, with D unclear. The germline gives CDR1 SQVTM, CDR2 ANQGSEA. Trimming stripped 7 bases from V and 5 bases from J, with 17 bases between. This CDR3 spans 13 amino acids.

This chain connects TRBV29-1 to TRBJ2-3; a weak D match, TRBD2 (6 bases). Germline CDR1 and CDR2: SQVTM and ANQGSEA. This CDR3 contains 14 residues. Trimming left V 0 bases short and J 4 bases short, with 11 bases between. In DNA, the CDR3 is TGCAGCGTTGAAGATCGGGGGAGGTCAGATACGCAGTATTTT. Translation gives CSVEDRGRSDTQYF.

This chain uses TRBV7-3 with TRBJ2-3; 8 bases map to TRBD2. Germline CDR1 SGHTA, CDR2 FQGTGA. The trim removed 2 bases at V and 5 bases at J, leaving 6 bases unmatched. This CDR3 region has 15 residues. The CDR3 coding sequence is TGTGCCAGCAGCTTAGGCCCAACTAGCGGAGATACGCAGTATTTT. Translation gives CASSLGPTSGDTQYF.

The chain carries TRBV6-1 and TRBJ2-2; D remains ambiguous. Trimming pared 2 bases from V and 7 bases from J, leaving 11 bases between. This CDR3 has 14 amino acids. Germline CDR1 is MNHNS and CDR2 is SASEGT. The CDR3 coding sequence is TGTGCCAGCAGTGAAAGCGTGTCAGACGGGGAGCTGTTTTTT. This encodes CASSESVSDGELFF.

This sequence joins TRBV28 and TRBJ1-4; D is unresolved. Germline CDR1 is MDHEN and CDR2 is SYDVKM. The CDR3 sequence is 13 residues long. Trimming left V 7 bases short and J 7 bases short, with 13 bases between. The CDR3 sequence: CASNRVPGEKLFF. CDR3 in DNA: TGTGCCAGCAACCGGGTCCCCGGTGAAAAACTGTTTTTT.

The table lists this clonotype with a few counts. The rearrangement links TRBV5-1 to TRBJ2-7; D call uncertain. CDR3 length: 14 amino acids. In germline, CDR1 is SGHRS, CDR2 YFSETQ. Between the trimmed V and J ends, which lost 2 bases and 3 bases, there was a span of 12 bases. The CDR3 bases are TGCGCCAGCAGCTTTCGTGGATCGGTCTACGAGCAGTACTTC. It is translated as CASSFRGSVYEQYF.

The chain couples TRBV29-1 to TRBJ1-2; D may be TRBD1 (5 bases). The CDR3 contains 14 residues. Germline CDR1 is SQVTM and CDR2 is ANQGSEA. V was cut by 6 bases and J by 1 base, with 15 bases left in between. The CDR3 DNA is TGCAGCGTAGTACAGGCCGGGAGTAACTATGGCTACACCTTC. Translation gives CSVVQAGSNYGYTF.

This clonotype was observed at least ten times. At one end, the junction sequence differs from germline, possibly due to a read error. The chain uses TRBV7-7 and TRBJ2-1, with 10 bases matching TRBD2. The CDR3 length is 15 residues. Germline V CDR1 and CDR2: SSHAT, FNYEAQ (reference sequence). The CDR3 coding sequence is TGTGCTAGCAGCCCTACGACTAGCGGGTACAATGAGCAGTTCTTC. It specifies CASSPTTSGYNEQFF. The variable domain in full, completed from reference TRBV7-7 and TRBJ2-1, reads GAGVSQSPRYKVTKRGQDVTLRCDPISSHATLYWYQQALGQGPEFLTYFNYEAQPDKSGLPSDRFSAERPEGSISTLTIQRTEQRDSAMYRCASSPTTSGYNEQFFGPGTRLTVL.

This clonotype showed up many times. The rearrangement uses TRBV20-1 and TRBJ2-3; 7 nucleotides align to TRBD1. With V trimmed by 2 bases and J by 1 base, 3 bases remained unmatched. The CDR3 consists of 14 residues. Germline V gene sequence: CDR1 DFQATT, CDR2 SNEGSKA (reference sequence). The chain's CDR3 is CSARSGTGTDTQYF. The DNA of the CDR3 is TGCAGTGCTAGATCTGGGACAGGCACAGATACGCAGTATTTT.

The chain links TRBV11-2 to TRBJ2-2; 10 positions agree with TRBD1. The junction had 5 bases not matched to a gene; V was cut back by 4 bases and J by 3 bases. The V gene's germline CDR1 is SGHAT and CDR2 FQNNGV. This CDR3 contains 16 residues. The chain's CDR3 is CASSSDRGLDTGELFF. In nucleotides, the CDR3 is TGTGCCAGCAGCTCCGACAGGGGGCTGGACACCGGGGAGCTGTTTTTT.

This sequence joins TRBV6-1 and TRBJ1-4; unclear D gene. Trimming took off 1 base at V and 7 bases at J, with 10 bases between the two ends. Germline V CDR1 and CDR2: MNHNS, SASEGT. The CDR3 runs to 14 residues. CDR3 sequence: CASSEGGLGEKLFF. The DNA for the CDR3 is TGTGCCAGCAGTGAAGGAGGTTTGGGTGAAAAACTGTTTTTT.

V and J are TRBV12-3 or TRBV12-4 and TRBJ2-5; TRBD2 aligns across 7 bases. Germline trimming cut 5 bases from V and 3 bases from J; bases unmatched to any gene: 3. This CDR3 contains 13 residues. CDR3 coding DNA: TGTGCCAGCAGTGGGGGGGATGAAGAGACCCAGTACTTC. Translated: CASSGGDEETQYF.

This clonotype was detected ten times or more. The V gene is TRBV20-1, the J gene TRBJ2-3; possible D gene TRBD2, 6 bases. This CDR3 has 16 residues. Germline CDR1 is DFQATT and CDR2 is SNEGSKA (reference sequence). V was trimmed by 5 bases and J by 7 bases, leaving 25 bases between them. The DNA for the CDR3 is TGCAGTGCTGTACTAGCTCCCCCTAACCGGCGCTATACGCAGTATTTT. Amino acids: CSAVLAPPNRRYTQYF.

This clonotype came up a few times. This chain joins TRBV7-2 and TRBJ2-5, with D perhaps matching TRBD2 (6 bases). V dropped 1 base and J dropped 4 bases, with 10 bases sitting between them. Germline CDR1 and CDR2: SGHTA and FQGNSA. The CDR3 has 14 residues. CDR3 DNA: TGTGCCAGCAGCTTAGGCCTCGGGGGAGAGACCCAGTACTTC. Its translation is CASSLGLGGETQYF.

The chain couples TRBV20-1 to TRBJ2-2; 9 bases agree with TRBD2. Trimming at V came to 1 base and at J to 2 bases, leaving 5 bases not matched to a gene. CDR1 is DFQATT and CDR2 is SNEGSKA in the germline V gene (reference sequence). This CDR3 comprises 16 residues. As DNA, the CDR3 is TGCAGTGCTAGAGGTCCTAGCGGGGACAACACCGGGGAGCTGTTTTTT. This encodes CSARGPSGDNTGELFF.

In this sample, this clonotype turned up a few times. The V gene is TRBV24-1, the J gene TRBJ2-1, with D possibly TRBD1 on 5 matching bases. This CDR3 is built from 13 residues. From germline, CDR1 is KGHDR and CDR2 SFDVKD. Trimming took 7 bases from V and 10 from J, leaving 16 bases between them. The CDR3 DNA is TGTGCCACCAGCCCCGTTGACAGAGACGAGCAGTTCTTC. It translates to CATSPVDRDEQFF.

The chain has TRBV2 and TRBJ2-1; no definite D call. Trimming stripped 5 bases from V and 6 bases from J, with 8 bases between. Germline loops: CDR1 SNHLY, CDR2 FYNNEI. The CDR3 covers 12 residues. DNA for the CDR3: TGTGCCAGCAGTAAGTTCAGCAATGAGCAGTTCTTC. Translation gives CASSKFSNEQFF.

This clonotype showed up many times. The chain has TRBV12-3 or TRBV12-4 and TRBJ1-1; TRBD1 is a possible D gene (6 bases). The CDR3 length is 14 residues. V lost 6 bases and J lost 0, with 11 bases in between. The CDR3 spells CASSSQGLNTEAFF. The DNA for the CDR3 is TGTGCCAGCAGCTCTCAGGGGTTGAACACTGAAGCTTTCTTT.

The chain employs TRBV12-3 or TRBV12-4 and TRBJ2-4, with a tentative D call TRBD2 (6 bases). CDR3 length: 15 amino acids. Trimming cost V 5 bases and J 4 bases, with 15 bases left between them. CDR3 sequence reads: CASSAPFGGKNIQYF. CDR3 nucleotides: TGTGCCAGCAGTGCCCCCTTTGGGGGGAAAAACATTCAGTACTTC.

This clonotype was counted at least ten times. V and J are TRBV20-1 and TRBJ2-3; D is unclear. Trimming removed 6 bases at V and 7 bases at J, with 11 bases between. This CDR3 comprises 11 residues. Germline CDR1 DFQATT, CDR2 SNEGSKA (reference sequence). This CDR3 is CSARDVNTQYF. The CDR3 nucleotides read TGCAGTGCCCGCGATGTGAATACGCAGTATTTT.

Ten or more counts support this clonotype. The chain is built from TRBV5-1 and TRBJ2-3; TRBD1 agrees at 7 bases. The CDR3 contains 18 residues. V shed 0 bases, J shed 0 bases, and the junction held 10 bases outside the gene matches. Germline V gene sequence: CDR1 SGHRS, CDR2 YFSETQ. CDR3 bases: TGCGCCAGCAGCTTGGGTCGACAGGGAGTTACCAGCACAGATACGCAGTATTTT. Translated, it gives CASSLGRQGVTSTDTQYF.

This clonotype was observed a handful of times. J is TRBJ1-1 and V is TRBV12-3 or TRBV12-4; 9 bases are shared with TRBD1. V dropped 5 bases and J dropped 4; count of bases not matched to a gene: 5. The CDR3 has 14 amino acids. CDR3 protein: CASSVKTGGTEAFF. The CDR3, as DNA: TGTGCCAGCAGTGTAAAGACAGGGGGCACTGAAGCTTTCTTT.

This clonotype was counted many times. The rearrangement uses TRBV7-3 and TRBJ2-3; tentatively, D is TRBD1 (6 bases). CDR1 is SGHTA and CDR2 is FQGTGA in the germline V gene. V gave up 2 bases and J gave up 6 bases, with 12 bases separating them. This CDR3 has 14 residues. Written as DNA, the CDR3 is TGTGCCAGCAGCTTAGGACAGTCGAGGGATACGCAGTATTTT. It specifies CASSLGQSRDTQYF.

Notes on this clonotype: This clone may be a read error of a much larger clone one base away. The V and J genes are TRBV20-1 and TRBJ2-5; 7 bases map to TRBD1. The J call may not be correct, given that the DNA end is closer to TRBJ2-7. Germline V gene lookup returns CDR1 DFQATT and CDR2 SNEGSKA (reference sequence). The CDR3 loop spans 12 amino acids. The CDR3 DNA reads TGCAGTGTCCGACAGGGATTCCGCGAGCAGTACTTC. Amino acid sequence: CSVRQGFREQYF.

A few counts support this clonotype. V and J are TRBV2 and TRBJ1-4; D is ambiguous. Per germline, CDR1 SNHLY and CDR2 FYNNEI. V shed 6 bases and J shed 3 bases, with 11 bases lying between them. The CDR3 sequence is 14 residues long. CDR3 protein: CASRVEAPNEKLFF. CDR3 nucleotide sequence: TGTGCCAGCAGGGTGGAAGCACCTAATGAAAAACTGTTTTTT.